The rows below give T cell receptor beta chains drawn from one sample of a study of OX40 agonist ivuxolimab in advanced cancers. Generated by immunoSEQ multiplex PCR, the TCRdb table keeps only in-frame clones and is missing some. The sample gives around 34,000 clones, 65% to 85% of which show up once; about a quarter is in the top ten. The sequencing used CD4+ or CD8+ T cells sorted from blood, collected in a trial of the OX40 agonist ivuxolimab. These receptors came from an adult with an advanced solid tumor such as melanoma, head and neck, liver or kidney cancer. The CDR3 runs from the conserved cysteine through the conserved F or W. Fields, in order: CDR3 DNA, CDR3 protein, clone size, V gene, D gene, J gene. The D gene is left open where the match is weak. Rows may omit the clone size; those that give it use once, few, many or a size class.

TGTGCCAGCAGCCCCCGGACAGGGGACGGGTACGAGCAGTACTTC CASSPRTGDGYEQYF few TRBV9 TRBD1 TRBJ2-7
TGCGCCAGCAGTGAGGGGGTAACCTACGAGCAGTACTTC CASSEGVTYEQYF - TRBV10-1 - TRBJ2-7
TGCGCCAGCAGTCCGTCGGGACTAGCGGAATACGAGCAGTACTTC CASSPSGLAEYEQYF - TRBV4-1 TRBD2 TRBJ2-7
TGTGCCAGCAGCCAAGATCAAGCAGGTGGATTAGATACGCAGTATTTT CASSQDQAGGLDTQYF - TRBV14 - TRBJ2-3
TGTGCCACCAGCTACGGGGCAAGGGGAAGTGAGCAGTTCTTC CATSYGARGSEQFF - TRBV15 - TRBJ2-1
TGTGCCAGCAGCTTAAGGACAGGGAGAGGGAACACTGAAGCTTTCTTT CASSLRTGRGNTEAFF - TRBV7-9 TRBD1 TRBJ1-1
TGTGCCAGCAGTGAGAGGATAGGAGAGACCCAGTACTTC CASSERIGETQYF - TRBV28 - TRBJ2-5
TGTGCCACCCTAGACAGATACACTGAAGCTTTCTTT CATLDRYTEAFF - TRBV2 - TRBJ1-1
TGCGCCAGCAGCTTACACATCACGACTGTCTCCAATGAGCAGTTCTTC CASSLHITTVSNEQFF - TRBV5-1 - TRBJ2-1
TGTGCCAGCAGCTCCAGCGGGGGGGCGACAGATACGCAGTATTTT CASSSSGGATDTQYF - TRBV11-3 TRBD2 TRBJ2-3
TGTGCCAGCAGTTTCAGCTTCGGTCGGGGAGCTTTCTTT CASSFSFGRGAFF - TRBV27 - TRBJ1-1
TGTGCCAGCAACATCCCGCCCGGGCAGGGGCTCAGGACAGATACGCAGTATTTT CASNIPPGQGLRTDTQYF once TRBV5-6 - TRBJ2-3
TGTGCCAGCAGCTCCCCGCTGGCCCCGGACGGATACGAGCAGTACTTC CASSSPLAPDGYEQYF - TRBV7-9 - TRBJ2-7
TGTGCCACCAGCAGCAGAGACAGGTTCTATGGCTACACCTTC CATSSRDRFYGYTF few TRBV15 - TRBJ1-2
TGTGCCAGCAGCTCATACGGACAGGGATTCTACGAGCAGTACTTC CASSSYGQGFYEQYF - TRBV13 TRBD1 TRBJ2-7
TGTGCCAGCAGCTCGACTACCACGGACGCCTCCTTTGGGAACTACGAGCAGTACTTC CASSSTTTDASFGNYEQYF - TRBV7-9 - TRBJ2-7
TGTGCCAGCAGTGAACTAGCGGGGATAGGAACAGATACGCAGTATTTT CASSELAGIGTDTQYF - TRBV6-1 TRBD2 TRBJ2-3
TGTGCCAGCAGTTCTATGGGACTAGCGAACGAGCAGTACTTC CASSSMGLANEQYF - TRBV27 TRBD2 TRBJ2-7
TGCGCCAGCAGCCAAGTTCAGGGGCTTCTCACAGATACGCAGTATTTT CASSQVQGLLTDTQYF - TRBV4-1 - TRBJ2-3
TGTGCCAGCAGTACGTATGTGGGGCCAACAGGTGAGCAGTTCTTC CASSTYVGPTGEQFF - TRBV27 - TRBJ2-1
TGCGCCAGCAGCTTGTGGGGACAGGGTGATTCTGGCACTGAAGCTTTCTTT CASSLWGQGDSGTEAFF once TRBV5-1 TRBD1 TRBJ1-1
TGTGCCAGCAGCTTAACGGCCCAGAGCTCCTACAATGAGCAGTTCTTC CASSLTAQSSYNEQFF - TRBV7-9 - TRBJ2-1
TGTGCCAGCAGTTCTAGGACAGGGTATCAGCCCCAGCATTTT CASSSRTGYQPQHF - TRBV6-5 TRBD1 TRBJ1-5
TGTGCCAGCAGCCCGGACACTTATCAGCCCCAGCATTTT CASSPDTYQPQHF - TRBV7-2 - TRBJ1-5
TGTGCAACCGATACCTTTCAGGGGGGAATGGCCAACGTCCTGACTTTC CATDTFQGGMANVLTF - TRBV30 - TRBJ2-6
TGTGCCAGCAGCCTTAGCTCGAGGACTAGCGGGCATACGCAGTATTTT CASSLSSRTSGHTQYF - TRBV9 TRBD2 TRBJ2-3
TGTGCCAGCAGTGCCCGCCCCTCCGACTGGACCGGGGAGCTGTTTTTT CASSARPSDWTGELFF - TRBV6-4 - TRBJ2-2
TGTGCCAGTAGCCTGGACCTCGGTCTTAACTATGGCTACACCTTC CASSLDLGLNYGYTF - TRBV19 - TRBJ1-2
TGTGCCAGCAGCTTAGGGGTGGATAGCTCCTACGAGCAGTACTTC CASSLGVDSSYEQYF - TRBV9 - TRBJ2-7
TGTGCCACCAGCAGAGATAAGGGAAGCTCCTACGAGCAGTACTTC CATSRDKGSSYEQYF - TRBV15 - TRBJ2-7
TGTGCCACCCTATGGACTGAAGCTTTCTTT CATLWTEAFF medium-sized TRBV6-1 - TRBJ1-1
TGCGCCAGCAGCCAAGCGTTAGTAGCGGGGCGGATCGGGGAGCTGTTTTTT CASSQALVAGRIGELFF - TRBV4-3 TRBD2 TRBJ2-2
TGTGCCAGCAGCTTGAAGCAGGGGGACAATTCACCCCTCCACTTT CASSLKQGDNSPLHF - TRBV5-5 TRBD1 TRBJ1-6
TGTGCCAGCAGCTCAGGACTAGCGGGGGGGCCGTCGACAGATACGCAGTATTTT CASSSGLAGGPSTDTQYF - TRBV11-2 TRBD2 TRBJ2-3
TGTGCCAGCAGCAGATTACCCCGGGGAGGAGGTAATGAGCAGTTCTTC CASSRLPRGGGNEQFF - TRBV5-4 - TRBJ2-1
TGTGCCAGCAGCTTTTTCCTCGCGGACGGACAGAGAAGGTTCGAGCAGTACTTC CASSFFLADGQRRFEQYF once TRBV5-6 - TRBJ2-7
TGTGCCAGCAGCTTAATGAACACTGAAGCTTTCTTT CASSLMNTEAFF - TRBV7-9 - TRBJ1-1